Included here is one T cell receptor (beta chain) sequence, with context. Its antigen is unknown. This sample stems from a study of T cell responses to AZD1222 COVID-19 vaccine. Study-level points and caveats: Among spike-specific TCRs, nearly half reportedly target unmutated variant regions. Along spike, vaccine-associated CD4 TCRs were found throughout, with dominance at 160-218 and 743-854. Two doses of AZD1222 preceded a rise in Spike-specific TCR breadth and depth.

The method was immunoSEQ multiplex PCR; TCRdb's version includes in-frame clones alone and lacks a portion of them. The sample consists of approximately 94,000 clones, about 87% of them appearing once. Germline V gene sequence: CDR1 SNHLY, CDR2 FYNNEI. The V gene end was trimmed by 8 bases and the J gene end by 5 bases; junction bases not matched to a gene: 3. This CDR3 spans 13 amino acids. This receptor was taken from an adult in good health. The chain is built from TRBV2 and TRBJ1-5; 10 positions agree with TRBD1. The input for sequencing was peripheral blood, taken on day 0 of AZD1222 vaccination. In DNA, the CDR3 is TGTGCCAGCGGGACAGGGGCCGATCAGCCCCAGCATTTT. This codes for CASGTGADQPQHF. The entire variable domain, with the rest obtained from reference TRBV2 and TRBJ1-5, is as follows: EPEVTQTPSHQVTQMGQEVILRCVPISNHLYFYWYRQILGQKVEFLVSFYNNEISEKSEIFDDQFSVERPDGSNFTLKIRSTKLEDSAMYFCASGTGADQPQHFGDGTRLSIL.